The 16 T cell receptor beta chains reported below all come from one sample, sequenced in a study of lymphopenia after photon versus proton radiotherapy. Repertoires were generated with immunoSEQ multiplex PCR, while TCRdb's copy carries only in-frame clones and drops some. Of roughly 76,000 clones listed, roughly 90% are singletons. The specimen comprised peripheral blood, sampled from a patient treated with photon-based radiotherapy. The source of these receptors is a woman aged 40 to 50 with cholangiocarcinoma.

The CDR3 DNA follows: TGCGCCAGCAGCTATGACAGGGCTAGGGCTTTCTTT. Protein product: CASSYDRARAFF. The gene calls are TRBV5-1 and TRBJ1-1; TRBD1 agrees at 7 bases. CDR1 SGHRS and CDR2 YFSETQ come from the germline V gene. This CDR3 comprises 12 residues. With 3 bases clipped from V and 11 bases from J, the junction kept 7 bases outside the gene matches.

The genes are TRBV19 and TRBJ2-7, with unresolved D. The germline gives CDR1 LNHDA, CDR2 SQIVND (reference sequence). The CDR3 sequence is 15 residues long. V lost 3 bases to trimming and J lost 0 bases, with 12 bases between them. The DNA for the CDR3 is TGTGCCAGTAGTATCGAACAGACATCCTCCTACGAGCAGTACTTC. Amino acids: CASSIEQTSSYEQYF. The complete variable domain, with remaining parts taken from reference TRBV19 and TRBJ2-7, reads DGGITQSPKYLFRKEGQNVTLSCEQNLNHDAMYWYRQDPGQGLRLIYYSQIVNDFQKGDIAEGYSVSREKKESFPLTVTSAQKNPTAFYLCASSIEQTSSYEQYFGPGTRLTVT.

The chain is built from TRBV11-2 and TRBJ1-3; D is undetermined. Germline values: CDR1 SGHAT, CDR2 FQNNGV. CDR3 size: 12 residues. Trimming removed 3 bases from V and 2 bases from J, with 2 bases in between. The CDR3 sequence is CASSLTGNTIYF. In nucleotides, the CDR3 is TGTGCCAGCAGCTTGACTGGAAACACCATATATTTT.

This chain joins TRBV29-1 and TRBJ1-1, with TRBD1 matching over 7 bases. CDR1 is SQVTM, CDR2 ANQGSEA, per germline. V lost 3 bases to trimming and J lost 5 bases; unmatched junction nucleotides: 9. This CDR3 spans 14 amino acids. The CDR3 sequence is CSVDPDRWGTEAFF. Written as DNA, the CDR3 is TGCAGCGTTGACCCGGACAGGTGGGGGACTGAAGCTTTCTTT.

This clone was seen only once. The CDR3 DNA sequence: TGTGCTAGTGGTTTGGTAACAGGGGGGAACACCGGGGAGCTGTTTTTT. Translation gives CASGLVTGGNTGELFF. This chain connects TRBV12-5 to TRBJ2-2; 8 bases agree with TRBD1. V was clipped by 0 bases and J by 1 base; unmatched bases: 1. Germline assignment: CDR1 LGHNT and CDR2 FRNRAP. The CDR3 sequence is 16 residues long.

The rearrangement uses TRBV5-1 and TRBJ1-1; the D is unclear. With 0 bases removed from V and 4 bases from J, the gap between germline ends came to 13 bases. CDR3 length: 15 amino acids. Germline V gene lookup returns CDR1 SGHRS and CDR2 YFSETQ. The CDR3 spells CASSLEGGLGTEAFF. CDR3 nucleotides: TGCGCCAGCAGCTTGGAGGGAGGGCTGGGCACTGAAGCTTTCTTT.

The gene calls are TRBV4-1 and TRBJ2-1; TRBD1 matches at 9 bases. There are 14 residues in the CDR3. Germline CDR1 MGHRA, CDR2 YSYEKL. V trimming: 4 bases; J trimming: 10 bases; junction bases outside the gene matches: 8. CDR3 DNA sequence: TGCGCCAGCAGCCTACCCGGGACAGGGAGCGAGCAGTTCTTC. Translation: CASSLPGTGSEQFF.

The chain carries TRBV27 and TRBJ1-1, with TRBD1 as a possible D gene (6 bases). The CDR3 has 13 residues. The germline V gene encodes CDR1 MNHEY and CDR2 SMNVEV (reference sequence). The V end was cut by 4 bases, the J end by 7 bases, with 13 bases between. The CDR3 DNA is TGTGCCAGCAGTTGGGCAGGGGACGGTGAAGCTTTCTTT. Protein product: CASSWAGDGEAFF.

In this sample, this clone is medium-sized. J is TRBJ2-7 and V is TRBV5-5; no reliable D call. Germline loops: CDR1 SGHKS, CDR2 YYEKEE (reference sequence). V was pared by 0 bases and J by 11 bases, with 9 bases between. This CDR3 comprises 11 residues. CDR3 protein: CASSLGRGEYF. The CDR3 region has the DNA TGTGCCAGCAGCTTGGGGAGAGGAGAGTACTTC. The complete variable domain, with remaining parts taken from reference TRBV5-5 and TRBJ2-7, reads DAGVTQSPTHLIKTRGQQVTLRCSPISGHKSVSWYQQVLGQGPQFIFQYYEKEERGRGNFPDRFSARQFPNYSSELNVNALLLGDSALYLCASSLGRGEYFGPGTRLTVT.

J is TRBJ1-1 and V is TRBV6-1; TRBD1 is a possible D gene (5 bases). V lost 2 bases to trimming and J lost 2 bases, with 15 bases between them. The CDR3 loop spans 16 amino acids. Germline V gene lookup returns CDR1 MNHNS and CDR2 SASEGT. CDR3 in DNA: TGTGCCAGCAGTGAAACGGTGTGGGACTCCAACACTGAAGCTTTCTTT. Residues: CASSETVWDSNTEAFF.

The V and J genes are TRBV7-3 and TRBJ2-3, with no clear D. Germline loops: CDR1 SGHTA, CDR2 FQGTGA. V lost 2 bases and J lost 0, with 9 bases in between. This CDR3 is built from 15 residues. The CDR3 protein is CASSLDGASTDTQYF. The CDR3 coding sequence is TGTGCCAGCAGCTTAGACGGAGCTAGCACAGATACGCAGTATTTT.

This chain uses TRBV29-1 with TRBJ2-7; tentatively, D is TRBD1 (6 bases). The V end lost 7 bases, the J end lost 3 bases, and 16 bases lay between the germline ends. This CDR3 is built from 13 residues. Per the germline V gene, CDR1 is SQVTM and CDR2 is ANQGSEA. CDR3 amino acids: CSAQDDRNYEQYF. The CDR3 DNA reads TGCAGCGCCCAAGACGACAGGAACTACGAGCAGTACTTC.

CDR3 loop: CASSSGQETQYF. In DNA form, the CDR3 reads TGCGCCAGCAGCTCCGGACAAGAGACCCAGTACTTC. The chain employs TRBV5-1 and TRBJ2-5; D not certain. The germline V and J ends were trimmed by 3 bases and 2 bases, with 5 bases remaining between them. From germline, CDR1 is SGHRS and CDR2 YFSETQ. This CDR3 spans 12 amino acids.

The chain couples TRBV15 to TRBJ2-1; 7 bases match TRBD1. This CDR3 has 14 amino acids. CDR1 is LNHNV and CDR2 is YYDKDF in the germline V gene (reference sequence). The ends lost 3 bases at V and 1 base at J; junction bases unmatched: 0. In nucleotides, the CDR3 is TGTGCCACCAGCAGGACAGGGTCCTACAATGAGCAGTTCTTC. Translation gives CATSRTGSYNEQFF.

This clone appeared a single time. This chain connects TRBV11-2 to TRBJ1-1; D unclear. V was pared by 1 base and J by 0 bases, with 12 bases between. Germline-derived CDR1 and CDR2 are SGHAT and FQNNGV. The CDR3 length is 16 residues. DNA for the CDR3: TGTGCCAGCAGCTTAGGCATCACCCACCTGAACACTGAAGCTTTCTTT. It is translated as CASSLGITHLNTEAFF. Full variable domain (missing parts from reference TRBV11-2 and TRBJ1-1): EAGVAQSPRYKIIEKRQSVAFWCNPISGHATLYWYQQILGQGPKLLIQFQNNGVVDDSQLPKDRFSAERLKGVDSTLKIQPAKLEDSAVYLCASSLGITHLNTEAFFGQGTRLTVV.

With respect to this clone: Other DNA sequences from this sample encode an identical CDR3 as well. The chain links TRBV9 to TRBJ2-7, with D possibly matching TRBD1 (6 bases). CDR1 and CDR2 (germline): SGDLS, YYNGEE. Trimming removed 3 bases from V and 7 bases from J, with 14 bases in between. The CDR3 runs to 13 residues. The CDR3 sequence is CASSAGDAREQYF. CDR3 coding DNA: TGTGCCAGCAGCGCAGGGGACGCTCGGGAGCAGTACTTC.